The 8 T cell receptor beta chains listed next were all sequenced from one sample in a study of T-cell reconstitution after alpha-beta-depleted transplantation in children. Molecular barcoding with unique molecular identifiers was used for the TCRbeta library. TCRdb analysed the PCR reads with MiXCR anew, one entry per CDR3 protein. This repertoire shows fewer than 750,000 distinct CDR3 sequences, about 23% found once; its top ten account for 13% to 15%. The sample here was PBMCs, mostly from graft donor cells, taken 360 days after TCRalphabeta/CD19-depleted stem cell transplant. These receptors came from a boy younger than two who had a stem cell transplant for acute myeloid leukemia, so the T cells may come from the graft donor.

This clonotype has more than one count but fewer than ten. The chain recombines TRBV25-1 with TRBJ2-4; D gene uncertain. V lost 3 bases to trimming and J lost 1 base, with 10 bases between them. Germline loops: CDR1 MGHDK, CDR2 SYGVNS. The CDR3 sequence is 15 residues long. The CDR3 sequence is CASSDASLAKNIQYF. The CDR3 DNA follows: TGTGCCAGCAGTGATGCTTCCCTGGCCAAAAACATTCAGTACTTC.

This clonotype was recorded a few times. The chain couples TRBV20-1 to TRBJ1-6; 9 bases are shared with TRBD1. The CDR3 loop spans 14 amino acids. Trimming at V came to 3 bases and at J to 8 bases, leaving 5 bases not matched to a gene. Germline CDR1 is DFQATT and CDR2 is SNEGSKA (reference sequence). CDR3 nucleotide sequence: TGCAGTGCTAGGAGGGGGACAGGGTATTCACCCCTCCACTTT. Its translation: CSARRGTGYSPLHF.

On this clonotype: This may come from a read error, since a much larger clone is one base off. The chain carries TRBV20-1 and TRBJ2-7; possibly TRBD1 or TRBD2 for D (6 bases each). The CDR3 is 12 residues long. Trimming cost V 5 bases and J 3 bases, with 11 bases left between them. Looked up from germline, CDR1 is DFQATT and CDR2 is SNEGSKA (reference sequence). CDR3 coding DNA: TGCAGTGCTCAGAAGGGGGGCTACGAGCAGTACTTC. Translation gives CSAQKGGYEQYF.

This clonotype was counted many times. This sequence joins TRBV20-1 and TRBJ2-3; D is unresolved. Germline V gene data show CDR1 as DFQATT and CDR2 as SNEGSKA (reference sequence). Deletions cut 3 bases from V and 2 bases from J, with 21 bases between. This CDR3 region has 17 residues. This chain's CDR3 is CSARPPERRSSTDTQYF. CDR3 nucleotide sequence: TGCAGTGCTAGGCCTCCCGAACGCAGGTCCTCCACAGATACGCAGTATTTT.

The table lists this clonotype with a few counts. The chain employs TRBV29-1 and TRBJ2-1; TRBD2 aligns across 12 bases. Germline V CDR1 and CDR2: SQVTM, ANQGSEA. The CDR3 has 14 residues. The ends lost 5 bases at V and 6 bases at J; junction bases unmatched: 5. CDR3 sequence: CSVSLAGGSNEQFF. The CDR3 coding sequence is TGCAGCGTTTCCCTAGCGGGGGGGAGCAATGAGCAGTTCTTC.

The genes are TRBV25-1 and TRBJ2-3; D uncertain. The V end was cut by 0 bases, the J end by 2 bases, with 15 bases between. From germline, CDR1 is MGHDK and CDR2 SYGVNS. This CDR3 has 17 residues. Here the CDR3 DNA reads TGTGCCAGCAGTGAATATGGGTCGGGCCCCTCCACAGATACGCAGTATTTT. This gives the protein CASSEYGSGPSTDTQYF. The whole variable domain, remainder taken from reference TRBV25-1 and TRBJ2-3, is EADIYQTPRYLVIGTGKKITLECSQTMGHDKMYWYQQDPGMELHLIHYSYGVNSTEKGDLSSESTVSRIRTEHFPLTLESARPSHTSQYLCASSEYGSGPSTDTQYFGPGTRLTVL.

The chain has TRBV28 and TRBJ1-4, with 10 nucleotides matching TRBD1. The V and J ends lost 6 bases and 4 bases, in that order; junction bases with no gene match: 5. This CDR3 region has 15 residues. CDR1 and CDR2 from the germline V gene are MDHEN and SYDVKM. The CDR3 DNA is TGTGCCAGCAGGGACAGGGGGTGGAGTAATGAAAAACTGTTTTTT. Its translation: CASRDRGWSNEKLFF.

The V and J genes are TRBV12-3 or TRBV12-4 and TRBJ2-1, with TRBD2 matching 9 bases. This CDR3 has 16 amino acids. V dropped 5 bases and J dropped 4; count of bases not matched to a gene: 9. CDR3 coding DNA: TGTGCCAGCAGTCGCACCTCTAGCGGGGAGTACAATGAGCAGTTCTTC. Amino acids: CASSRTSSGEYNEQFF.